This T cell receptor (beta chain) stems from a study of cytomegalovirus exposure and HLA in healthy donors. This clone turned up a few times. The V gene end was trimmed by 6 bases and the J gene end by 2 bases; junction bases not matched to a gene: 9. This CDR3 region has 15 residues. Germline V gene sequence: CDR1 SNHLY, CDR2 FYNNEI. A multiplex PCR was run with 60 Vbeta primers and 13 Jbeta primers. Profiled with immunoSEQ multiplex PCR; TCRdb holds only in-frame clones, not every one. Among about 77,000 clones listed, 70% to 80% were seen once. V usage is TRBV2 and J usage is TRBJ1-1; TRBD1 matches 7 bases. Source material: PBMCs. The TCR originated in a man aged 40-55 years in good health and CMV-seronegative. CDR3 sequence reads: CASRSPGQLNTEAFF. CDR3 in DNA: TGTGCCAGCAGATCTCCGGGACAGCTAAACACTGAAGCTTTCTTT.